This T cell receptor (beta chain) was observed in a study of human T cells and chemical hapten exposure. Findings of the study overall: There was no change with DPC sensitization in TCRs above 1 in 1000 frequency.

TCRdb ran MiXCR on the RACE reads and lists one entry per CDR3 protein. The profile shows around 85,000 distinct CDR3 sequences, under 15% of them singletons. The germline V gene has CDR1 SGHRS and CDR2 YFSETQ. V shed 4 bases, J shed 9 bases, and the junction held 9 bases outside the gene matches. This CDR3 is built from 16 residues. This clonotype was counted a few times. The antigen is not known. The time point: patch test 3, about 24 weeks after DPC sensitization. The sample's treatment: therapeutic diphenylcyclopropenone sensitization with weekly scalp DPC. The source of this sequence is a woman aged 50 to 60 with alopecia areata. Some clones in this sample may be carry-over from other donors' samples. Here the sequenced sample was whole blood, taken in connection with sensitization to the hapten diphenylcyclopropenone (DPC). The rearrangement uses TRBV5-1 and TRBJ2-1; 14 positions agree with TRBD2. The CDR3 loop is CASSPTTSGRAAEQFF. The CDR3 DNA reads as TGCGCCAGCAGCCCGACGACTAGCGGGAGGGCGGCTGAGCAGTTCTTC. The whole variable domain, filled in from reference TRBV5-1 and TRBJ2-1, reads KAGVTQTPRYLIKTRGQQVTLSCSPISGHRSVSWYQQTPGQGLQFLFEYFSETQRNKGNFPGRFSGRQFSNSRSEMNVSTLELGDSALYLCASSPTTSGRAAEQFFGPGTRLTVL.